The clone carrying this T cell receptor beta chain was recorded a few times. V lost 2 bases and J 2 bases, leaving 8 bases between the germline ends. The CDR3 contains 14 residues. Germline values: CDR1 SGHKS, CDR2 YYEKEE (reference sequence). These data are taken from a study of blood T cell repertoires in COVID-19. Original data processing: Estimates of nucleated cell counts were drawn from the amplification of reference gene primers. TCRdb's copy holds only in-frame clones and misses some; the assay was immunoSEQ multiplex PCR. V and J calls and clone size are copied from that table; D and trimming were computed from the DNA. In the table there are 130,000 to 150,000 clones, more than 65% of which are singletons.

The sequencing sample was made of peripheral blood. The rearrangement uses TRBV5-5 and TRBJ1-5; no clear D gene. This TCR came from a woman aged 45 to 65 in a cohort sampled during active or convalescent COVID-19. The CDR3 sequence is CASSFITGNQPQHF. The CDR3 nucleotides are TGTGCCAGCAGCTTCATAACGGGCAATCAGCCCCAGCATTTT.